This is a list of T cell receptor beta chains from one sample in a study of T-cell memory formation after mild COVID-19. TCRdb analysed the 5' RACE reads with MiXCR anew, one entry per CDR3 protein. The sample holds just over 300,000 distinct CDR3 sequences, around 19% seen once. The sample consisted of PBMCs or a T cell subset sorted from them (not recorded which). These receptors all stem from a young man who had mild COVID-19 (a few samples of this study predate the infection). Cell type and time point are not known. The CDR3 runs from the conserved cysteine through the conserved F or W. D genes are given only for firm matches. Clone size is shown for a subset of rows, as once, few, many or a class of expanded clone.

J,V,size,D,DNA,CDR3
TRBJ2-3,TRBV19,-,-,TGTGCCAGTAGGAGGGAAAGACTTAGCACAGATACGCAGTATTTT,CASRRERLSTDTQYF
TRBJ2-5,TRBV12-2,-,-,TGTGCAAGTCGCTTAGCGAACATCACTAGCAGGGGTTGGGAGACCCAGTACTTC,CASRLANITSRGWETQYF
TRBJ2-1,TRBV7-7,-,-,TGTGCCAGCAGCTCCACGGGGCCGAGCTCCTACAATGAGCAGTTCTTC,CASSSTGPSSYNEQFF
TRBJ2-3,TRBV5-1,-,-,TGCGCCAGCACCAGGGACGGAAGCACAGATACGCAGTATTTT,CASTRDGSTDTQYF
TRBJ2-5,TRBV29-1,-,-,TGCAGCCCCGCAAGTGCGGCAGAACAAGAGACCCAGTACTTC,CSPASAAEQETQYF
TRBJ1-3,TRBV7-6,-,-,TGTGCCAGCAGCTTAGTAGGGGGGCTTGGAAACACCATATATTTT,CASSLVGGLGNTIYF
TRBJ2-5,TRBV6-5,-,TRBD1,TGTGCCAGCAGCCGGGACAGGACCGGGGAGACCCAGTACTTC,CASSRDRTGETQYF
TRBJ1-1,TRBV7-9,-,TRBD1,TGTGCCAGCAGCTCCCAGGGGGGTGTGTACACTGAAGCTTTCTTT,CASSSQGGVYTEAFF
TRBJ1-5,TRBV6-5,-,TRBD1,TGTGCCAGCAGCCCCGGGACAGCAAATCAGCCCCAGCATTTT,CASSPGTANQPQHF
TRBJ1-1,TRBV7-9,-,TRBD1,TGTGCCAGCAGCTTATTGGGACAGGACATCACTGAAGCTTTCTTT,CASSLLGQDITEAFF
TRBJ2-5,TRBV19,few,TRBD1,TGTGCCAGTGGAACCGGGACAGGGGGGTCGGAGACCCAGTACTTC,CASGTGTGGSETQYF
TRBJ2-7,TRBV6-5,-,TRBD1,TGTGCCAGCAGTTACAACAGGGGAGTATACGAGCAGTACTTC,CASSYNRGVYEQYF
TRBJ1-6,TRBV5-1,-,-,TGCGCCAGCTTCCCCCTTGGGCCTTCCAATTCACCCCTCCACTTT,CASFPLGPSNSPLHF
TRBJ2-1,TRBV7-2,few,TRBD1,TGTGCCAGCAGCCATACAGGGGCGATGAATGAGCAGTTCTTC,CASSHTGAMNEQFF
TRBJ2-5,TRBV7-2,few,-,TGTGCCAGCAGCTTTTACGGGGAAGAGACCCAGTACTTC,CASSFYGEETQYF
TRBJ2-1,TRBV11-1,many,TRBD2,TGTGCCAGCAGCTCACCAAGGCCCGGGACAGATCTAGCGGGGACTTACAATGAGCAGTTCTTC,CASSSPRPGTDLAGTYNEQFF
TRBJ1-2,TRBV2,few,-,TGTGCCAGCAGTGACGGGGGACGTGGCTACACCTTC,CASSDGGRGYTF
TRBJ1-5,TRBV9,-,-,TGTGCCAGCAGCCGGGGAGGGGCCCAGCCCCAGCATTTT,CASSRGGAQPQHF
TRBJ1-6,TRBV5-1,few,-,TGCGCCAGCAGCCTCGGGACGGCGGGGGATTCACCCCTCCACTTT,CASSLGTAGDSPLHF
TRBJ2-3,TRBV5-1,-,-,TGCGCCAGCACCCGTTTGGGCGCGGGCACAGATACGCAGTATTTT,CASTRLGAGTDTQYF
TRBJ1-1,TRBV7-2,many,-,TGTGCCAGCAGCTTACCGGAGGCGGCTGAAGCTTTCTTT,CASSLPEAAEAFF
TRBJ1-2,TRBV28,-,-,TGTGCCAGCAGTACCCACAGGGAGGACACCTTC,CASSTHREDTF
TRBJ2-3,TRBV5-1,few,TRBD2,TGCGCCAGCAGCTTGGGAAGTTCGGGGGGGCCAGATACGCAGTATTTT,CASSLGSSGGPDTQYF
TRBJ2-3,TRBV9,-,-,TGTGCCAGCAGCGTAGCGGGGACTACAGATACGCAGTATTTT,CASSVAGTTDTQYF
TRBJ1-1,TRBV29-1,-,TRBD1,TGCAGCACACACAGGGGGACGAACACTGAAGCTTTCTTT,CSTHRGTNTEAFF
TRBJ2-1,TRBV29-1,-,TRBD2,TGCAGCGTTGTTAAGACTAGCGGGGGGGCTGAGCAGTTCTTC,CSVVKTSGGAEQFF
TRBJ2-1,TRBV10-3,few,-,TGTGCCATCAGTGATAATCCGCCTGAGCAGTTCTTC,CAISDNPPEQFF
TRBJ1-5,TRBV19,few,-,TGTGCCAGTAGTATAACTGCGGGGGGCATTCAGCCCCAGCATTTT,CASSITAGGIQPQHF
TRBJ2-1,TRBV5-1,-,-,TGCGCCTCTAACCCCCGGGGCAACAATGAGCAGTTCTTC,CASNPRGNNEQFF
TRBJ2-7,TRBV29-1,-,-,TGCAGCGTTGTAGGTCCCTACGAGCAGTACTTC,CSVVGPYEQYF
TRBJ2-3,TRBV20-1,few,-,TGCAGTGCTAAGGACTCCACGGATACGCAGTATTTT,CSAKDSTDTQYF
TRBJ2-3,TRBV2,-,-,TGTGCCAGCAGTGCGACAGGACGCACAGATACGCAGTATTTT,CASSATGRTDTQYF
TRBJ1-2,TRBV7-9,-,TRBD1,TGTGCCAGCAGCTCGAGGGGACAGGCGGTTTTGGAGGGCTACACCTTC,CASSSRGQAVLEGYTF
TRBJ2-1,TRBV4-1,-,-,TGCGCCAGCAGCCAAGTTCTTGGGGAGAATGAGCAGTTCTTC,CASSQVLGENEQFF
TRBJ1-2,TRBV27,few,-,TGTGCCAGCAGTTTAACGGGTTCCGCCCCAGCTAACTATGGCTACACCTTC,CASSLTGSAPANYGYTF
TRBJ1-2,TRBV20-1,-,TRBD1,TGCAGTGCTCCTCCGGGACAGATTGCTAACTATGGCTACACCTTC,CSAPPGQIANYGYTF
TRBJ1-1,TRBV5-1,-,-,TGCGCCAGCAGGGGAGTGGACACTGAAGCTTTCTTT,CASRGVDTEAFF
TRBJ2-3,TRBV7-2,-,-,TGTGCCAGCAGCAGGGACACTAGCACAGATACGCAGTATTTT,CASSRDTSTDTQYF
TRBJ2-1,TRBV5-1,-,-,TGCGCCAGCAGCTTGACCCCGGGGGTAGACTACAATGAGCAGTTCTTC,CASSLTPGVDYNEQFF
TRBJ1-1,TRBV7-2,-,-,TGTGCCAGCAGCTTAGTACCAACCATGAACACTGAAGCTTTCTTT,CASSLVPTMNTEAFF
TRBJ2-3,TRBV4-2,-,TRBD2,TGTGCCAGCAGCCAAGATCCCTCCGGACTAGCGGGGGGCACAGATACGCAGTATTTT,CASSQDPSGLAGGTDTQYF
TRBJ1-4,TRBV6-5,few,TRBD1,TGTGCCAGCAGTTGGGACAGGGAATACCCCCTGGTTTTT,CASSWDREYPLVF
TRBJ1-1,TRBV6-5,-,TRBD1,TGTGCCAGCAGTTTAAAACCGGGACAGGGGACTGAAGCTTTCTTT,CASSLKPGQGTEAFF
TRBJ2-7,TRBV19,few,-,TGTGCCAGTAGTCCAGGGCATTCCTACGAGCAGTACTTC,CASSPGHSYEQYF
TRBJ1-1,TRBV7-2,few,-,TGTGCCAGCAGCCCTTGGGACAATGAGTACACTGAAGCTTTCTTT,CASSPWDNEYTEAFF
TRBJ1-3,TRBV7-2,-,-,TGTGCCAGCAGCTTAAGGGCAGGGATGGATGGAAACACCATATATTTT,CASSLRAGMDGNTIYF
TRBJ1-1,TRBV7-2,-,-,TGTGCCAGCAGCCAGACTGGACAAGCTGGGGTGGGGAACACTGAAGCTTTCTTT,CASSQTGQAGVGNTEAFF
TRBJ1-2,TRBV7-9,-,-,TGTGCCAGCAGCGCAGGGTACTATGGCTACACCTTC,CASSAGYYGYTF